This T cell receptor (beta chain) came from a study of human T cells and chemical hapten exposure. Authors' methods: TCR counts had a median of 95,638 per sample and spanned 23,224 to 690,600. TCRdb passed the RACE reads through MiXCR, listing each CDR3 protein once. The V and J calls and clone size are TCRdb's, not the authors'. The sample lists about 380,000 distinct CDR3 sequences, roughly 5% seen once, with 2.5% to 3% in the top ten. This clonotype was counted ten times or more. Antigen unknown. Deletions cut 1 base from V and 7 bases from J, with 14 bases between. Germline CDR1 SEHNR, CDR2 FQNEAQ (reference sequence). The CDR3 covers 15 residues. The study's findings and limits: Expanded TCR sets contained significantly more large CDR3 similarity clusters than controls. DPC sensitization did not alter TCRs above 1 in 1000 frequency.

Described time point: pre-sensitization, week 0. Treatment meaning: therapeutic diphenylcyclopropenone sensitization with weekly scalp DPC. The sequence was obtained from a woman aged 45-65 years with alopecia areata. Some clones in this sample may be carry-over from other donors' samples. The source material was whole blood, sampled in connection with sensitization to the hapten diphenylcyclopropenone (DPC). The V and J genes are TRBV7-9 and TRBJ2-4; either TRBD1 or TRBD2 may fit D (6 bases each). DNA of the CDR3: TGTGCCAGCAGCTTAGTTCTACAGGGAGGCAACATTCAGTACTTC. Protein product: CASSLVLQGGNIQYF.